A single sample gave rise to the 32 T cell receptor beta chains below, sequenced in a study of blood T cell repertoires in COVID-19. The protocol was immunoSEQ multiplex PCR, while the TCRdb copy is restricted to in-frame clones and leaves out a portion. The top ten clones hold around 5.9% of a sample with around 120,000 clones, roughly 80% of them seen once. Specimen: peripheral blood. Every receptor here comes from a man between 65 and 85 years old with acute or convalescent COVID-19.

The sample holds one count of this clone. The V and J genes are TRBV28 and TRBJ1-5, with 9 nucleotides matching TRBD1. The V gene's germline CDR1 is MDHEN and CDR2 SYDVKM. J gave up 4 bases and V 5 bases, and 9 bases lay outside the gene matches. This CDR3 comprises 16 residues. The CDR3 sequence: CASSTGGNLFNQPQHF. The CDR3 DNA reads TGTGCCAGCAGTACAGGGGGCAATTTGTTTAATCAGCCCCAGCATTTT.

This chain joins TRBV9 and TRBJ1-3; weak D call: TRBD1 (6 bases). The CDR3 loop spans 16 amino acids. V lost 4 bases, J lost 0 bases, and 14 bases lay in between. Looked up from germline, CDR1 is SGDLS and CDR2 is YYNGEE. The CDR3 sequence: CASSPLGQISGNTIYF. CDR3 coding DNA: TGTGCCAGCAGCCCCCTCGGACAGATCTCTGGAAACACCATATATTTT.

The gene calls are TRBV9 and TRBJ2-1, with D maybe TRBD1 (6 bases). The CDR3 length is 15 residues. V was shortened by 0 bases and J by 4 bases, with 11 bases between the two germline ends. Germline CDR1 SGDLS, CDR2 YYNGEE. The CDR3 DNA follows: TGTGCCAGCAGCGTAGCAAGTCAGGGGTACAATGAGCAGTTCTTC. This codes for CASSVASQGYNEQFF.

The rearrangement joins TRBV6-2 or TRBV6-3 to TRBJ2-2, with 13 bases fitting TRBD2. The germline CDR1 and CDR2 sequences are MNHEY and SVGEGT. Trimming removed 2 bases from V and 4 bases from J; junction bases left unmatched: 10. This CDR3 has 19 amino acids. The CDR3 region has the DNA TGTGCCAGCAGTTACCAACTCTTACTAGCGGGAGGGCCCACCGGGGAGCTGTTTTTT. Residues: CASSYQLLLAGGPTGELFF.

V gene TRBV9 combines with J gene TRBJ2-7; 13 bases map to TRBD2. V was clipped by 3 bases and J by 2 bases; unmatched bases: 5. The germline CDR1 and CDR2 sequences are SGDLS and YYNGEE. The length of the CDR3 is 16 residues. This CDR3 is CASSAGLAGVPYEQYF. The CDR3 bases are TGTGCCAGCAGCGCCGGACTAGCGGGAGTGCCCTACGAGCAGTACTTC.

J is TRBJ2-7 and V is TRBV18; 15 bases align to TRBD2. The CDR3 totals 16 residues. CDR1 and CDR2 (germline): KGHSH, LQKENI. Trimming cost V 3 bases and J 6 bases; bases outside gene matches: 6. Here the CDR3 DNA reads TGTGCCAGCTCACCGGGACTAGCGGGGGGAGGCGGCGAGCAGTACTTC. It codes for CASSPGLAGGGGEQYF. The full variable domain, with the rest looked up from reference TRBV18 and TRBJ2-7, is NAGVMQNPRHLVRRRGQEARLRCSPMKGHSHVYWYRQLPEEGLKFMVYLQKENIIDESGMPKERFSAEFPKEGPSILRIQQVVRGDSAAYFCASSPGLAGGGGEQYFGPGTRLTVT.

The chain employs TRBV12-3 or TRBV12-4 and TRBJ1-2, with 8 positions matching TRBD1. V was pared by 1 base and J by 7 bases, with 2 bases of the junction left unmatched. CDR3 length: 13 residues. CDR3 nucleotides: TGTGCCAGCAGTTTAGGGACAGGGTCTGGCTACACCTTC. This encodes CASSLGTGSGYTF.

The chain is built from TRBV30 and TRBJ1-1; 8 nucleotides agree with TRBD1. Germline CDR1 reads GTSNPN; CDR2 reads SVGIG (reference sequence). CDR3 length equals 13 residues. V lost 4 bases and J lost 3; bases outside the gene matches: 4. Here the CDR3 reads CAWTGQGHTEAFF. The CDR3 nucleotides read TGTGCCTGGACCGGACAGGGACACACTGAAGCTTTCTTT.

CDR3: CATSEHPLAGSYNEQFF. CDR3 bases: TGTGCCACCAGTGAGCACCCTCTTGCGGGCTCCTACAATGAGCAGTTCTTC. The chain is built from TRBV24-1 and TRBJ2-1; tentatively, D is TRBD2 (5 bases). CDR3 length: 17 amino acids. V was trimmed by 4 bases and J by 0 bases, leaving 15 bases between them. Germline CDR1 is KGHDR and CDR2 is SFDVKD.

The chain employs TRBV6-6 and TRBJ2-4; D is ambiguous. Germline CDR1 MNHNY, CDR2 SVGAGI (reference sequence). The ends were cut back, 6 bases at V and 0 bases at J, with 12 bases in the middle. The CDR3 runs 15 residues. CDR3 protein: CASSPLREAKNIQYF. The DNA of the CDR3 is TGTGCCAGCAGCCCACTTAGAGAAGCCAAAAACATTCAGTACTTC.

The chain recombines TRBV5-1 with TRBJ1-2; the match to TRBD1 covers 8 bases. Germline assignment: CDR1 SGHRS and CDR2 YFSETQ. The CDR3 runs to 14 residues. Losses at the gene ends were 0 bases for V and 4 bases for J; bases not matched to a gene: 2. The CDR3 DNA is TGCGCCAGCAGCTTGGGACAGGGGATCTATGGCTACACCTTC. Its protein is CASSLGQGIYGYTF.

The gene calls are TRBV28 and TRBJ2-2; maybe TRBD1 (6 bases). The ends were cut back, 1 base at V and 4 bases at J, with 10 bases in the middle. CDR1 and CDR2 from the germline V gene are MDHEN and SYDVKM. This CDR3 region has 15 residues. The CDR3 reads CASSLSQGSTGELFF. The CDR3 nucleotides read TGTGCCAGCAGTTTATCCCAGGGGAGCACCGGGGAGCTGTTTTTT.

The CDR3 loop reads CASRPLGTDSAEQYF. The DNA for the CDR3 is TGTGCCAGTAGACCTCTCGGGACTGACTCGGCCGAGCAGTACTTC. The chain has TRBV19 and TRBJ2-7, with D possibly matching TRBD2 (6 bases). V shed 6 bases and J shed 6 bases, with 21 bases lying between them. CDR3 length: 15 amino acids. Germline assignment: CDR1 LNHDA and CDR2 SQIVND (reference sequence). Full variable domain (missing parts from reference TRBV19 and TRBJ2-7): DGGITQSPKYLFRKEGQNVTLSCEQNLNHDAMYWYRQDPGQGLRLIYYSQIVNDFQKGDIAEGYSVSREKKESFPLTVTSAQKNPTAFYLCASRPLGTDSAEQYFGPGTRLTVT.

The count of this clone is one. V and J are TRBV7-6 and TRBJ2-3; 8 nucleotides align to TRBD2. V shed 2 bases, J shed 6 bases, and the junction held 7 bases outside the gene matches. CDR1 and CDR2 from the germline V gene are SGHVS and FNYEAQ. There are 15 residues in the CDR3. The chain's CDR3 is CASSLFSGSGDTQYF. The CDR3 region has the DNA TGTGCCAGCAGCTTATTCAGCGGGAGTGGCGATACGCAGTATTTT.

This sequence joins TRBV29-1 and TRBJ2-1; a possible D gene is TRBD2 (5 bases). The CDR3 totals 14 residues. The V end lost 7 bases, the J end lost 4 bases, and 17 bases lay between the germline ends. Germline V CDR1 and CDR2: SQVTM, ANQGSEA. In DNA, the CDR3 is TGCAGCGGGCACCGGACGGGGAGATACAATGAGCAGTTCTTC. Its protein product is CSGHRTGRYNEQFF.

The genes are TRBV7-9 and TRBJ2-1, with TRBD2 matching over 12 bases. J was trimmed by 14 bases and V by 5 bases; bases with no gene match: 10. The germline V gene encodes CDR1 SEHNR and CDR2 FQNEAQ (reference sequence). The CDR3 length is 14 residues. The CDR3, as DNA: TGTGCCAGCAGCCCGCTAGCGGGAGGGCCTATGGAGTTCTTC. Protein: CASSPLAGGPMEFF.

This chain links TRBV7-2 with TRBJ1-5; D gene ambiguous. Between the trimmed V and J ends, which lost 8 bases and 0 bases, there was a span of 8 bases. This CDR3 is 13 amino acids long. Germline V gene data show CDR1 as SGHTA and CDR2 as FQGNSA. CDR3 sequence (DNA): TGTGCCAGCGGAGGCTATAGCAATCAGCCCCAGCATTTT. Translating it yields CASGGYSNQPQHF. Complete variable domain (other parts from reference TRBV7-2 and TRBJ1-5): GAGVSQSPSNKVTEKGKDVELRCDPISGHTALYWYRQSLGQGLEFLIYFQGNSAPDKSGLPSDRFSAERTGGSVSTLTIQRTQQEDSAVYLCASGGYSNQPQHFGDGTRLSIL.

The chain links TRBV5-8 to TRBJ1-2; 7 nucleotides align to TRBD1. Germline V gene lookup returns CDR1 SGHTS and CDR2 YDEGEE. With V trimmed by 4 bases and J by 5 bases, 11 bases remained unmatched. CDR3 size: 15 residues. CDR3 nucleotide sequence: TGTGCCAGCAGCCGAGAGACAGGGTCTACTTATGGCTACACCTTC. As protein: CASSRETGSTYGYTF. The full variable domain, in which reference TRBV5-8 and TRBJ1-2 provide the parts outside the CDR3, is EAGVTQSPTHLIKTRGQQATLRCSPISGHTSVYWYQQALGLGLQFLLWYDEGEERNRGNFPPRFSGRQFPNYSSELNVNALELEDSALYLCASSRETGSTYGYTFGSGTRLTVV.

This chain links TRBV7-9 with TRBJ2-5; TRBD1 matches at 9 bases. Trimming removed 1 base from V and 4 bases from J; junction bases left unmatched: 4. There are 15 residues in the CDR3. Germline CDR1 reads SEHNR; CDR2 reads FQNEAQ (reference sequence). The CDR3 nucleotides are TGTGCCAGCAGCTTAGAGGCGGACAGGGGAGAGACCCAGTACTTC. This encodes CASSLEADRGETQYF.

This chain connects TRBV2 to TRBJ2-5; 8 positions agree with TRBD1. This CDR3 comprises 15 residues. J was trimmed by 3 bases and V by 2 bases; bases with no gene match: 5. Germline V gene lookup returns CDR1 SNHLY and CDR2 FYNNEI. CDR3 amino acids: CASSEQGQDKETQYF. DNA for the CDR3: TGTGCCAGCAGTGAACAGGGACAGGACAAAGAGACCCAGTACTTC.

V is TRBV11-2 and J is TRBJ2-7; maybe TRBD2 (5 bases). This CDR3 contains 15 residues. Per the germline V gene, CDR1 is SGHAT and CDR2 is FQNNGV. The germline V and J ends were trimmed by 2 bases and 7 bases, with 18 bases remaining between them. The CDR3 DNA reads as TGTGCCAGCAGCTTAACCCGATTTTTGCGGAGGGAGCAGTACTTC. This encodes CASSLTRFLRREQYF. The complete variable domain, with remaining parts taken from reference TRBV11-2 and TRBJ2-7, reads EAGVAQSPRYKIIEKRQSVAFWCNPISGHATLYWYQQILGQGPKLLIQFQNNGVVDDSQLPKDRFSAERLKGVDSTLKIQPAKLEDSAVYLCASSLTRFLRREQYFGPGTRLTVT.

V is TRBV11-1 and J is TRBJ2-3, with 9 bases identical to TRBD1. The V segment lost 5 bases and the J segment 1 base; nucleotides outside the gene matches: 4. This CDR3 contains 15 residues. Germline V CDR1 and CDR2: SGHAT, FQDESV (reference sequence). The CDR3: CASSGRDRGTDTQYF. In DNA form, the CDR3 reads TGTGCCAGCAGCGGAAGGGACAGGGGCACAGATACGCAGTATTTT. Supplemented by reference TRBV11-1 and TRBJ2-3, the full variable domain reads EAEVAQSPRYKITEKSQAVAFWCDPISGHATLYWYRQILGQGPELLVQFQDESVVDDSQLPKDRFSAERLKGVDSTLKIQPAELGDSAMYLCASSGRDRGTDTQYFGPGTRLTVL.

This sequence joins TRBV7-2 and TRBJ2-3, with a tentative D call TRBD1 (5 bases). Germline CDR1 is SGHTA and CDR2 is FQGNSA. The CDR3 is 15 amino acids. V dropped 1 base and J dropped 4 bases, with 12 bases sitting between them. The CDR3 here is CASSLGADSSDTQYF. DNA of the CDR3: TGTGCCAGCAGCTTAGGGGCCGACAGCTCAGATACGCAGTATTTT.

The V call is TRBV6-5, the J call TRBJ2-5; D possibly corresponds to TRBD1 (5 bases). The CDR3 has 14 residues. Trimming removed 2 bases from V and 2 bases from J, with 9 bases in between. CDR1 and CDR2 (germline): MNHEY, SVGAGI. CDR3: CASSYGALQETQYF. CDR3 DNA: TGTGCCAGCAGTTACGGGGCCCTACAAGAGACCCAGTACTTC.

The chain uses TRBV28 and TRBJ2-3; D is unclear. CDR3 length: 14 amino acids. V lost 9 bases and J lost 2, with 15 bases in between. Germline CDR1 MDHEN, CDR2 SYDVKM. CDR3 region: CASEPLTATDTQYF. CDR3 in DNA: TGTGCCAGTGAACCTCTAACTGCCACAGATACGCAGTATTTT. Filled out from reference TRBV28 and TRBJ2-3, the complete variable domain reads DVKVTQSSRYLVKRTGEKVFLECVQDMDHENMFWYRQDPGLGLRLIYFSYDVKMKEKGDIPEGYSVSREKKERFSLILESASTNQTSMYLCASEPLTATDTQYFGPGTRLTVL.

The V call is TRBV9, the J call TRBJ2-1; 13 nucleotides match TRBD2. The CDR3 has 16 residues. The V gene end was trimmed by 3 bases and the J gene end by 7 bases; junction bases not matched to a gene: 7. Germline-derived CDR1 and CDR2 are SGDLS and YYNGEE. The CDR3 reads CASSDPGLAGRNEQFF. DNA for the CDR3: TGTGCCAGCAGCGATCCGGGACTAGCGGGGAGGAATGAGCAGTTCTTC.

The chain has TRBV19 and TRBJ2-3; D may be TRBD1 (5 bases). CDR1 and CDR2 (germline): LNHDA, SQIVND (reference sequence). V lost 10 bases to trimming and J lost 3 bases, with 17 bases between them. The CDR3 is made up of 14 amino acids. CDR3 region: CATVDRGTTDTQYF. CDR3 DNA: TGTGCCACCGTGGATAGGGGTACAACAGATACGCAGTATTTT.

The rearrangement links TRBV6-2 or TRBV6-3 to TRBJ2-3; possibly TRBD1 for D (5 bases). V lost 0 bases to trimming and J lost 0 bases, with 10 bases between them. Germline V lookup: CDR1 MNHEY, CDR2 SVGEGT. The CDR3 has 16 residues. CDR3 DNA: TGTGCCAGCAGTTACTCGGGTTGGGGCAGCACAGATACGCAGTATTTT. Translation gives CASSYSGWGSTDTQYF.

V gene TRBV19 combines with J gene TRBJ2-3, with D perhaps TRBD1 (6 bases). V was pared by 4 bases and J by 3 bases, with 17 bases between. From germline, CDR1 is LNHDA and CDR2 SQIVND (reference sequence). The CDR3 runs to 16 residues. CDR3 nucleotides: TGTGCCAGTAGTACCCTACGGGGCAGGGGAACAGATACGCAGTATTTT. This codes for CASSTLRGRGTDTQYF.

The chain carries TRBV19 and TRBJ1-5, with D possibly TRBD1 on 5 matching bases. The CDR3 spans 15 residues. Germline lookup yields CDR1 LNHDA and CDR2 SQIVND (reference sequence). Trimming cost V 9 bases and J 0 bases, with 15 bases left between them. CDR3 in amino acids: CASQRQFLSNQPQHF. In DNA, the CDR3 is TGTGCCAGCCAGAGACAGTTCCTTAGCAATCAGCCCCAGCATTTT.

This clone showed up just once. The rearrangement joins TRBV19 to TRBJ1-2; 7 bases agree with TRBD1. The CDR3 has 14 amino acids. Germline CDR1 is LNHDA and CDR2 is SQIVND (reference sequence). V trimming: 10 bases; J trimming: 4 bases; junction bases outside the gene matches: 12. CDR3 residues: CATETTGEPYGYTF. The CDR3 DNA reads as TGTGCCACTGAAACTACAGGGGAGCCCTATGGCTACACCTTC.

This clone has only one observation. This chain joins TRBV7-4 and TRBJ1-2; the D gene is possibly TRBD1 (5 bases). Trimming removed 0 bases at V and 1 base at J, with 9 bases between. This CDR3 has 15 residues. The germline CDR1 and CDR2 sequences are SGHVT and SQSDAQ. CDR3 nucleotide sequence: TGTGCCAGCAGCTTAGCTAGGGGCAGTAACTATGGCTACACCTTC. It yields the protein CASSLARGSNYGYTF.